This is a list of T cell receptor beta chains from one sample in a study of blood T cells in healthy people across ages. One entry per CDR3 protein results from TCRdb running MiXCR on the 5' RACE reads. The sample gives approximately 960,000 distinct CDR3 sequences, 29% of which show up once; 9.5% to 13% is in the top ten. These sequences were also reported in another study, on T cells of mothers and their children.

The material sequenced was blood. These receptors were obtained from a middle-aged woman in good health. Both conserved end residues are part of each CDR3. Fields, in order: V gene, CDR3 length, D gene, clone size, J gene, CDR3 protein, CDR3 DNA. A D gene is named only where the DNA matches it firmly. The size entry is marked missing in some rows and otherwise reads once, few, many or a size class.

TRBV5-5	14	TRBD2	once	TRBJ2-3	CASIPGGVTDTQYF	TGTGCCAGCATCCCGGGAGGGGTAACAGATACGCAGTATTTT
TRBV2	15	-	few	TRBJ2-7	CASSERRAAALEQYF	TGTGCCAGCAGTGAAAGGCGGGCGGCCGCTCTGGAGCAGTACTTC
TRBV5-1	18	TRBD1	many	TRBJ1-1	CASSLGQGRASMNTEAFF	TGCGCCAGCAGCTTGGGACAGGGGCGCGCATCTATGAACACTGAAGCTTTCTTT
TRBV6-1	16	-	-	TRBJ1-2	CASSLLGTTANYGYTF	TGTGCCAGCAGCCTTCTCGGCACAACAGCTAACTATGGCTACACCTTC
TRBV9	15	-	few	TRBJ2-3	CASSHPGISTDTQYF	TGTGCCAGCAGCCATCCCGGGATTAGCACAGATACGCAGTATTTT
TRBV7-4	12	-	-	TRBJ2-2	CASSFVPGELFF	TGTGCCAGCAGCTTCGTCCCGGGGGAGCTGTTTTTT
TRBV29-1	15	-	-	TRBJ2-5	CSVYASFLPRETQYF	TGCAGCGTTTATGCTAGCTTCTTACCTCGGGAGACCCAGTACTTC
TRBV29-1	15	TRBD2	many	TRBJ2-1	CSVAPGLVSYNEQFF	TGCAGCGTTGCACCGGGACTAGTCTCCTACAATGAGCAGTTCTTC
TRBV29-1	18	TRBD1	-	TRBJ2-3	CSVVDWTGGNSRTDTQYF	TGCAGCGTTGTTGATTGGACAGGGGGGAACTCTCGCACAGATACGCAGTATTTT
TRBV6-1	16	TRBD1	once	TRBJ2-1	CASTPVAGGSYNEQFF	TGTGCCAGCACACCCGTCGCAGGGGGTTCCTACAATGAGCAGTTCTTC
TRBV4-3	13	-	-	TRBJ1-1	CAGTQTGYSEAFF	TGCGCCGGCACCCAAACCGGTTACTCTGAAGCTTTCTTT
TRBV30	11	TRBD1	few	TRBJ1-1	CAWAGGVEAFF	TGTGCCTGGGCAGGGGGCGTGGAAGCTTTCTTT
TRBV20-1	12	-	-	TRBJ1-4	CSARDRGGKLFF	TGCAGTGCTAGAGATCGGGGTGGAAAACTGTTTTTT
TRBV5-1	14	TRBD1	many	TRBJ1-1	CASSRDRVIGEAFF	TGCGCCAGCAGCAGGGACAGGGTTATCGGTGAAGCTTTCTTT
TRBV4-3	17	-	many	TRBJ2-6	CASSQEARQSGANALTF	TGCGCCAGCAGCCAAGAGGCTCGCCAGTCTGGGGCCAACGCCCTGACTTTC
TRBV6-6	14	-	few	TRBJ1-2	CASKFGADFNGYTF	TGTGCCAGTAAATTTGGGGCGGACTTTAATGGCTACACCTTC
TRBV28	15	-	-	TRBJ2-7	CASSSPGRRSLEQYF	TGTGCCAGCAGTTCCCCGGGACGTAGGTCCCTGGAGCAGTACTTC
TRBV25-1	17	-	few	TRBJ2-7	CASSKPPDPANFHEQYF	TGTGCCAGCAGTAAACCCCCTGACCCCGCGAATTTCCACGAGCAGTACTTC
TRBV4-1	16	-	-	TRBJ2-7	CASSPPRQTGQYEQYF	TGCGCCAGCAGCCCCCCCAGGCAAACAGGTCAATACGAGCAGTACTTC
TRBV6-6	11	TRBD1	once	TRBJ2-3	CASSYSRDRDF	TGTGCCAGCAGTTACTCTCGGGACAGGGATTTT
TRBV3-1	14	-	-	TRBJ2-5	CASSSRRGAETQYF	TGTGCCAGCAGCTCCCGCAGGGGGGCAGAGACCCAGTACTTC
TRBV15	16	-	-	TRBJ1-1	CATSRDRTGRNTEAFF	TGTGCCACCAGCAGAGATCGAACAGGTCGGAACACTGAAGCTTTCTTT
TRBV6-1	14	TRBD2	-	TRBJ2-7	CASSGLADTYEQYF	TGTGCCAGCAGTGGACTAGCTGATACCTACGAGCAGTACTTC
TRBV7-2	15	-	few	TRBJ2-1	CASSQSLSSYNEQFF	TGTGCCAGCAGCCAAAGTTTGAGCTCCTACAATGAGCAGTTCTTC
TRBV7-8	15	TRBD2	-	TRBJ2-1	CASSQERGGLNEQFF	TGTGCCAGCAGCCAAGAGCGGGGGGGCCTCAATGAGCAGTTCTTC
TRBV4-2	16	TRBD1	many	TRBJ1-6	CASSQDRDRANSPLHF	TGTGCCAGCAGCCAAGATCGCGACAGGGCGAATTCACCCCTCCACTTT
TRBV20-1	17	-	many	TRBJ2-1	CSVSRLSGTFWRDEQFF	TGCAGTGTTTCTCGGTTATCTGGGACGTTTTGGAGGGATGAGCAGTTCTTC
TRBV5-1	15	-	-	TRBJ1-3	CASSLQGNSGNTIYF	TGCGCCAGCAGCTTGCAGGGGAACTCTGGAAACACCATATATTTT
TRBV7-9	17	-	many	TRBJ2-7	CASSLPQLRDAGYEQYF	TGTGCCAGCAGCTTACCACAGCTCCGGGACGCGGGCTACGAGCAGTACTTC
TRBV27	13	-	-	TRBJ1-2	CASRSTAGGGYTF	TGTGCCAGCAGGTCCACGGCAGGCGGTGGCTACACCTTC
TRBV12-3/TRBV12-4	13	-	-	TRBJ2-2	CASSPQEAGELFF	TGTGCCAGCAGTCCTCAGGAGGCCGGGGAGCTGTTTTTT
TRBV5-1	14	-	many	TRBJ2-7	CASSLEGQIYEQYF	TGCGCCAGCAGCTTGGAGGGACAAATTTACGAGCAGTACTTC
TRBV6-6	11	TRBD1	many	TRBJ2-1	CATTGYNEQFF	TGTGCCACGACAGGGTACAATGAGCAGTTCTTC